Given below is one T cell receptor beta chain in context. The identical CDR3 is also encoded by other nucleotide sequences in the sample. The sample belongs to a study of shared clonotypes between healthy human individuals. The germline gives CDR1 MNHNY, CDR2 SVGAGI (reference sequence). V dropped 6 bases and J dropped 6; count of bases not matched to a gene: 2. This CDR3 is built from 12 residues. In the authors' workflow: As immunoSEQ supplied junction-only sequences (without quality scores), filtering differed. This table comes from immunoSEQ multiplex PCR, and its TCRdb copy is limited to in-frame clones, with some not included. The D gene and trimming were derived from the DNA, and the V and J assignments and clone size from that table. The sample shows about 2.4 million clones, 90% to 95% of them seen only once.

The sequenced sample was naive CD4+ T cells sorted from blood. Subset here: CD45RA+ positively selected. The TCR was taken from a man in his late teens or twenties in good health. The chain uses TRBV6-6 and TRBJ1-2; 9 positions match TRBD1. As DNA, the CDR3 is TGTGCCAGCAGAACAGGGGGCGATGGCTACACCTTC. This translates into CASRTGGDGYTF.